Listed below are T cell receptor beta chains from one sample, sequenced in a study of OX40 agonist ivuxolimab in advanced cancers. Generated by immunoSEQ multiplex PCR, the TCRdb table keeps only in-frame clones and is missing some. The table lists 15,000 to 20,000 clones, more than 75% of them singletons. Sequenced material: CD4+ or CD8+ T cells sorted from blood, taken in a trial of the OX40 agonist ivuxolimab. The receptors stem from an adult with an advanced solid tumor such as melanoma, head and neck, liver or kidney cancer. The CDR3 runs from the conserved cysteine through the conserved F or W. A D gene is named only where the DNA matches it firmly. Clone size is shown for a subset of rows, as once, few, many or a class of expanded clone.

>TRBV7-3|-|TRBJ1-6|few
TGTGCCAGCAGTTCTACTACGGGGACCCACCGGAGGTCACCCCTCCACTTT
CASSSTTGTHRRSPLHF
>TRBV7-9|TRBD1|TRBJ1-2|-
TGTGCCAGCAGCTTAGGGGCAGGGGGGAATGGCTACACCTTC
CASSLGAGGNGYTF
>TRBV27|-|TRBJ1-6|-
TGTGCCAGCAGTTTAGGGGGTAATTCACCCCTCCACTTT
CASSLGGNSPLHF
>TRBV7-9|TRBD2|TRBJ2-1|medium-sized
TGTGCCAGCAGCCCTAGCGGGGTTTACAATGAGCAGTTCTTC
CASSPSGVYNEQFF
>TRBV9|-|TRBJ2-7|-
TGTGCCAGCAGCGGCGGACAAAACTCCTACGAGCAGTACTTC
CASSGGQNSYEQYF
>TRBV28|-|TRBJ2-7|-
TGTGCCAGCGGGACATTTTCCTACGAGCAGTACTTC
CASGTFSYEQYF
>TRBV29-1|-|TRBJ2-1|once
TGCAGCGTGGACTTGTACTCCTACAATGAGCAGTTCTTC
CSVDLYSYNEQFF
>TRBV10-3|-|TRBJ2-3|-
TGTGCCATCAGTAAAGAGGGGAAGAAAGATACGCAGTATTTT
CAISKEGKKDTQYF
>TRBV7-6|-|TRBJ2-5|-
TGTGCCAGCAGCTTGGATAGCGGAGGAGGGGAGACCCAGTACTTC
CASSLDSGGGETQYF
>TRBV7-9|-|TRBJ2-1|-
TGTGCCAGCAGCTTAAATTTCCCGCGGGCCTTGTCCTACAATGAGCAGTTCTTC
CASSLNFPRALSYNEQFF
>TRBV7-2|TRBD2|TRBJ2-3|-
TGTGCCAGCAGTCAGACTAGCGGGAGCACAGATACGCAGTATTTT
CASSQTSGSTDTQYF
>TRBV27|TRBD1|TRBJ2-7|-
TGTGCCAGCAGTTTGGGACAGCCTCCCTTCTACGAGCAGTACTTC
CASSLGQPPFYEQYF
>TRBV13|TRBD1|TRBJ1-1|-
TGTGCCAGCAGCTTAGCTGGCTTTGAGGGGGCCATAGCTTTCTTT
CASSLAGFEGAIAFF
>TRBV7-9|TRBD2|TRBJ2-2|few
TGTGCCAGCAGCCCAACTAGCGGGAGTTCCACCGGGGAGCTGTTTTTT
CASSPTSGSSTGELFF